Following are 22 T cell receptor beta chains from one sample sequenced in a study of T cells in tuberculosis. Measured with immunoSEQ multiplex PCR; TCRdb has only the in-frame clones, and not every one. The sample lists 30,000 to 40,000 clones, under 98% occurring once. The specimen sequenced was PBMCs. These receptors came from a donor aged 10 to 29 with latent tuberculosis or without tuberculosis infection.

This rearrangement joins TRBV9 to TRBJ2-5; TRBD2 aligns across 10 bases. V was clipped by 3 bases and J by 5 bases; unmatched bases: 10. Per germline, CDR1 SGDLS and CDR2 YYNGEE. The CDR3 has 16 residues. This CDR3 is CASSASGRGYSETQYF. DNA of the CDR3: TGTGCCAGCAGCGCTAGCGGGAGAGGTTATTCGGAGACCCAGTACTTC. Variable domain in full (rest from reference TRBV9 and TRBJ2-5): DSGVTQTPKHLITATGQRVTLRCSPRSGDLSVYWYQQSLDQGLQFLIQYYNGEERAKGNILERFSAQQFPDLHSELNLSSLELGDSALYFCASSASGRGYSETQYFGPGTRLLVL.

The chain combines TRBV7-8 with TRBJ2-6, with a weak D call TRBD2 (7 bases). The V and J ends lost 6 bases and 2 bases respectively, with 20 bases between them. The CDR3 spans 18 residues. Germline V lookup: CDR1 SGHVS, CDR2 FQNEAQ. The CDR3 nucleotides are TGTGCCAGCAGTACGGAAGGGGGGGCTCGTGCTGGGGCCAACGTCCTGACTTTC. Translation: CASSTEGGARAGANVLTF.

The chain uses TRBV28 and TRBJ2-7; D is unresolved. The V end lost 3 bases, the J end lost 0 bases, and 9 bases lay between the germline ends. This CDR3 has 14 amino acids. Germline V lookup: CDR1 MDHEN, CDR2 SYDVKM. CDR3 nucleotides: TGTGCCAGCAGTTTCTGGCCCAACTCCTACGAGCAGTACTTC. This sequence encodes CASSFWPNSYEQYF.

The J gene is TRBJ1-3, the V gene TRBV6-5, with unresolved D. Germline loops: CDR1 MNHEY, CDR2 SVGAGI. This CDR3 has 14 amino acids. The ends were cut back, 7 bases at V and 0 bases at J, with 10 bases in the middle. DNA of the CDR3: TGTGCCAGCATTCCACTGAGCTCTGGAAACACCATATATTTT. It translates to CASIPLSSGNTIYF.

The gene calls are TRBV11-2 and TRBJ1-2; 7 bases match TRBD1. Germline V CDR1 and CDR2: SGHAT, FQNNGV. This CDR3 is built from 15 residues. With V trimmed by 5 bases and J by 4 bases, 10 bases remained unmatched. The CDR3 here is CASSPTNRGLYGYTF. The CDR3 DNA reads TGTGCCAGCAGCCCTACAAACAGGGGACTCTATGGCTACACCTTC.

This rearrangement joins TRBV5-1 to TRBJ1-5; 7 bases fit TRBD1. The germline V gene has CDR1 SGHRS and CDR2 YFSETQ. The ends lost 0 bases at V and 0 bases at J; junction bases unmatched: 0. The CDR3 totals 15 residues. The CDR3 protein is CASSLGQGSNQPQHF. CDR3 DNA: TGCGCCAGCAGCTTGGGACAGGGTAGCAATCAGCCCCAGCATTTT. Full variable domain (outside the CDR3, taken from reference TRBV5-1 and TRBJ1-5): KAGVTQTPRYLIKTRGQQVTLSCSPISGHRSVSWYQQTPGQGLQFLFEYFSETQRNKGNFPGRFSGRQFSNSRSEMNVSTLELGDSALYLCASSLGQGSNQPQHFGDGTRLSIL.

The chain couples TRBV9 to TRBJ1-2; TRBD1 might be the D (5 bases). Germline CDR1 and CDR2: SGDLS and YYNGEE. The V end was cut by 3 bases, the J end by 4 bases, with 7 bases between. The CDR3 length is 12 residues. Written as DNA, the CDR3 is TGTGCCAGCAGCGGCGACAGCTATGGCTACACCTTC. Its protein is CASSGDSYGYTF.

This clone was counted a single time. V is TRBV2 and J is TRBJ2-3; 10 positions agree with TRBD1. Germline CDR1 is SNHLY and CDR2 is FYNNEI. Unmatched junction bases numbered 4, after V lost 6 bases and J lost 4 bases. The CDR3 totals 14 residues. Written as DNA, the CDR3 is TGTGCCAGCAGAGGACAGGGGGGAGCAGATACGCAGTATTTT. Its protein product is CASRGQGGADTQYF.

The chain joins TRBV18 to TRBJ2-7; no clear D gene. The V end lost 1 base, the J end lost 1 base, and 5 bases lay between the germline ends. The V gene's germline CDR1 is KGHSH and CDR2 LQKENI. The CDR3 is made up of 13 amino acids. Here the CDR3 reads CASSPRASYEQYF. CDR3 coding DNA: TGTGCCAGCTCACCACGGGCGTCCTACGAGCAGTACTTC.

V and J are TRBV5-1 and TRBJ2-3; 7 nucleotides align to TRBD2. The CDR3 contains 12 residues. V gave up 4 bases and J gave up 9 bases; unmatched junction bases: 5. CDR1 and CDR2 (germline): SGHRS, YFSETQ. CDR3 loop: CASSPVGGTQYF. The CDR3, as DNA: TGCGCCAGCAGCCCGGTCGGGGGGACGCAGTATTTT.

This chain joins TRBV19 and TRBJ2-7; tentative D call: TRBD1 (5 bases). V gave up 3 bases and J gave up 2 bases, with 14 bases separating them. This CDR3 comprises 15 residues. Per germline, CDR1 LNHDA and CDR2 SQIVND (reference sequence). The CDR3 region has the DNA TGTGCCAGTAGTATGGGGCAGGCCCCCACCTACGAGCAGTACTTC. Its protein is CASSMGQAPTYEQYF.

The V and J genes are TRBV2 and TRBJ1-2; D remains ambiguous. There are 11 residues in the CDR3. V gave up 6 bases and J gave up 2 bases, with 4 bases separating them. Germline V gene sequence: CDR1 SNHLY, CDR2 FYNNEI. CDR3 sequence reads: CASRANYGYTF. DNA of the CDR3: TGTGCCAGCAGAGCCAACTATGGCTACACCTTC.

This clone was observed once. The chain employs TRBV2 and TRBJ2-3; D unclear. The CDR3 extends over 12 amino acids. Germline V gene lookup returns CDR1 SNHLY and CDR2 FYNNEI. The germline V and J ends were trimmed by 5 bases and 2 bases, with 5 bases remaining between them. CDR3 DNA: TGTGCCAGCAGTATAAACACAGATACGCAGTATTTT. Residues: CASSINTDTQYF. Filled out from reference TRBV2 and TRBJ2-3, the complete variable domain reads EPEVTQTPSHQVTQMGQEVILRCVPISNHLYFYWYRQILGQKVEFLVSFYNNEISEKSEIFDDQFSVERPDGSNFTLKIRSTKLEDSAMYFCASSINTDTQYFGPGTRLTVL.

This rearrangement joins TRBV30 to TRBJ2-7; 8 positions agree with TRBD1. Germline CDR1 GTSNPN, CDR2 SVGIG (reference sequence). V gave up 0 bases and J gave up 2 bases; unmatched junction bases: 0. The CDR3 runs 13 residues. The CDR3 DNA reads TGTGCCTGGAGTGTGGGACAGGCCTACGAGCAGTACTTC. It yields the protein CAWSVGQAYEQYF. Full variable domain (missing parts from reference TRBV30 and TRBJ2-7): SQTIHQWPATLVQPVGSPLSLECTVEGTSNPNLYWYRQAAGRGLQLLFYSVGIGQISSEVPQNLSASRPQDRQFILSSKKLLLSDSGFYLCAWSVGQAYEQYFGPGTRLTVT.

This chain connects TRBV18 to TRBJ2-5; 7 nucleotides line up with TRBD2. The ends lost 1 base at V and 5 bases at J; junction bases unmatched: 10. The germline gives CDR1 KGHSH, CDR2 LQKENI. The CDR3 contains 16 residues. The CDR3 protein is CASSPRQLAIGETQYF. The CDR3 DNA sequence: TGTGCCAGCTCACCACGCCAACTAGCGATCGGGGAGACCCAGTACTTC.

This chain connects TRBV6-6 to TRBJ2-7; D gene unclear. In germline, CDR1 is MNHNY, CDR2 SVGAGI (reference sequence). Trimming left V 4 bases short and J 3 bases short, with 7 bases between. CDR3 length equals 12 residues. The CDR3 spells CASSSSVYEQYF. The CDR3 DNA is TGTGCCAGCAGTTCGTCCGTCTACGAGCAGTACTTC.

The genes are TRBV9 and TRBJ2-2; the match to TRBD1 covers 7 bases. V lost 3 bases, J lost 3 bases, and 2 bases stayed unmatched. Germline CDR1 SGDLS, CDR2 YYNGEE. The CDR3 covers 14 residues. Here the CDR3 reads CASSATGDTGELFF. Written as DNA, the CDR3 is TGTGCCAGCAGCGCCACAGGGGACACCGGGGAGCTGTTTTTT.

This rearrangement joins TRBV14 to TRBJ1-1; 11 bases map to TRBD1. This CDR3 spans 17 amino acids. V shed 2 bases and J 0 bases; nucleotides not matched to a gene: 5. Germline-derived CDR1 and CDR2 are SGHDN and FVKESK. The DNA for the CDR3 is TGTGCCAGCAGCCAACTCGGGACAGGGGGTATGAACACTGAAGCTTTCTTT. Encoded protein: CASSQLGTGGMNTEAFF.

CDR3 loop: CASSGTGKGGYTF. CDR3 DNA: TGTGCCAGCAGTGGAACAGGGAAAGGTGGCTACACCTTC. The V call is TRBV6-1, the J call TRBJ1-2; possibly TRBD1 for D (6 bases). V was pared by 4 bases and J by 7 bases, with 13 bases between. Germline CDR1 reads MNHNS; CDR2 reads SASEGT. The CDR3 has 13 residues.

This clone was recorded only once. V usage is TRBV5-6 and J usage is TRBJ1-1; D unresolved. With 3 bases removed from V and 1 base from J, the gap between germline ends came to 13 bases. Germline V gene sequence: CDR1 SGHDT, CDR2 YYEEEE. The CDR3 sequence is 15 residues long. In nucleotides, the CDR3 is TGTGCCAGCAGCTCAACCCCGCACGGGAACACTGAAGCTTTCTTT. Protein product: CASSSTPHGNTEAFF.

The V and J genes are TRBV6-5 and TRBJ2-5, with a possible D match to TRBD1 (5 bases). This CDR3 has 12 amino acids. Germline lookup yields CDR1 MNHEY and CDR2 SVGAGI. V shed 4 bases and J shed 8 bases, with 11 bases lying between them. CDR3 bases: TGTGCCAGCAGTTCAGGGTCAAGAACCCAGTACTTC. This codes for CASSSGSRTQYF.

The rearrangement joins TRBV4-2 to TRBJ1-1; D not certain. Germline CDR1 and CDR2: LGHNA and YNFKEQ. The CDR3 loop spans 15 amino acids. V dropped 0 bases and J dropped 7 bases, with 15 bases sitting between them. The CDR3 DNA follows: TGTGCCAGCAGCCAAGACAGAACCTCCTCAGGTGAAGCTTTCTTT. Translation: CASSQDRTSSGEAFF.